This T cell receptor beta chain was captured in a study of PD-1 blockade in mismatch repair-deficient tumors. Here immunoSEQ multiplex PCR was the method, and the copy in TCRdb shows in-frame clones only, minus some. The data show several thousand clones, about 90% seen once. Time point given: approximately ten-day in vitro stimulation with candidate mutation-associated neoantigen peptide 1. Germline lookup yields CDR1 SGHAT and CDR2 FQDESV (reference sequence). This CDR3 contains 16 residues. Trimming removed 6 bases from V and 2 bases from J; junction bases left unmatched: 9. Remarks on this clone: Its specificity is not known.

V gene TRBV11-1 combines with J gene TRBJ2-1, with TRBD2 matching 8 bases. The starting material was cells cultured in vitro, obtained from a patient treated with pembrolizumab. The TCR sequence derives from an adult with mismatch repair-deficient cancer. CDR3: CASRPSSGSTYNEQFF. The CDR3 DNA sequence: TGTGCCAGCAGACCCTCCAGCGGGAGTACCTACAATGAGCAGTTCTTC.